This TCR beta chain was identified during a study of a mutant IDH1 vaccine in newly diagnosed glioma. Study background: Vaccines began 4-6 weeks after radiotherapy alone, or with temozolomide cycles. Patients arrived already treated with radiotherapy, temozolomide, or both, most having had both.

Time point denoted: week 23, last vaccination. Topical imiquimod accompanied each vaccine dose, which consisted of 300 ug of mutant IDH1 20-mer peptide. Turning to this clone: The antigen is not known.

Clones were read by immunoSEQ multiplex PCR, and TCRdb kept only the in-frame ones, dropping some. The table has roughly 60,000 clones, approximately 81% seen once. This CDR3 has 16 residues. The V segment lost 4 bases and the J segment 2 bases; nucleotides outside the gene matches: 10. Germline V gene sequence: CDR1 SEHNR, CDR2 FQNEAQ (reference sequence). This chain links TRBV7-9 with TRBJ2-7; 8 bases map to TRBD1. The starting material was PBMCs, obtained from a glioma patient whose treatment included an IDH1 peptide vaccine. The clonotype was recovered from a man between 25 and 39 years old with glioma. CDR3: CASSWAPGQDTYEQYF. As DNA, the CDR3 is TGTGCCAGCAGCTGGGCACCGGGACAGGATACCTACGAGCAGTACTTC.